The T cell receptor (beta chain) under discussion was sequenced for a study of blood T cell repertoires in COVID-19. Across the whole study: COVID-19 samples collected from the United States, Italy and Spain covered acute and convalescent phases.

Per germline, CDR1 SEHNR and CDR2 FQNEAQ (reference sequence). V shed 5 bases and J 3 bases; nucleotides not matched to a gene: 8. The CDR3 has 15 residues. The participants were between about 18 and 100 years old and came from about two dozen US areas. Repertoires were generated with immunoSEQ multiplex PCR, while TCRdb's copy carries only in-frame clones and drops some. The sample includes 200,000 to 250,000 clones, roughly 79% of them seen just once. The receptor was isolated from a man aged 40-50 years who had recovered from COVID-19. This chain joins TRBV7-9 and TRBJ2-5; 8 bases are a match to TRBD2. The sample consisted of PBMCs or T cells enriched from blood (not recorded which). DNA of the CDR3: TGTGCCAGCAGCCGCCAAACTAGCGGAAAAGAGACCCAGTACTTC. Translation gives CASSRQTSGKETQYF.